These T cell receptor beta chains were read from a single sample in a study of early stage breast cancer tumors. The assay was immunoSEQ multiplex PCR, and TCRdb's table has in-frame clones only and misses some. Among some 20,000 clones, 65% to 85% were seen once, and the ten largest hold under 2%. The sequenced material came from blood. These receptors were obtained from a person aged 70 to 80 with breast cancer. Both conserved end residues are part of each CDR3. D genes are given only for firm matches. The size field is filled for only some rows; it gives once, few, many or a size class.

clone_size d_call j_call v_call cdr3_aa cdr3_nt
NA NA TRBJ2-4 TRBV7-3 CASSFYLGGNIQYF TGTGCCAGCAGCTTCTACCTCGGGGGAAACATTCAGTACTTC
few NA TRBJ1-3 TRBV18 CASSTGRSGNTIYF TGTGCCAGTTCGACAGGCCGCTCTGGAAACACCATATATTTT
NA TRBD2 TRBJ2-3 TRBV7-2 CASSPRGSGRIRTDTQYF TGTGCCAGCAGCCCCCGGGGTAGCGGGCGAATCCGCACAGATACGCAGTATTTT
NA NA TRBJ2-3 TRBV5-4 CASSLTPADTQYF TGTGCCAGCAGCTTGACCCCGGCAGATACGCAGTATTTT
NA NA TRBJ1-5 TRBV27 CASSLTRGTYSNQPQHF TGTGCCAGCAGTTTAACCAGGGGAACCTATAGCAATCAGCCCCAGCATTTT
NA NA TRBJ2-2 TRBV18 CASSEQGDTGELFF TGTGCCAGCTCGGAACAGGGTGACACCGGGGAGCTGTTTTTT
NA NA TRBJ2-5 TRBV5-1 CASSLRPTDQETQYF TGCGCCAGCAGCTTGAGACCAACAGATCAAGAGACCCAGTACTTC
once NA TRBJ2-3 TRBV5-5 CASSLVVGADTQYF TGTGCCAGCAGCTTGGTGGTAGGGGCAGATACGCAGTATTTT
NA NA TRBJ2-1 TRBV6-6 CASSYSRSAQDNEQFF TGTGCCAGCAGTTACTCGAGATCGGCACAGGACAATGAGCAGTTCTTC
NA NA TRBJ2-2 TRBV28 CASSLSGPGELFF TGTGCCAGCAGTTTATCTGGGCCCGGGGAGCTGTTTTTT
once NA TRBJ1-5 TRBV30 CAWSRRPGNQPQHF TGTGCCTGGAGTCGACGCCCGGGAAATCAGCCCCAGCATTTT
NA NA TRBJ1-2 TRBV27 CASSVASGVGGYTF TGTGCCAGCAGTGTAGCTTCCGGGGTAGGTGGCTACACCTTC
NA TRBD1 TRBJ1-1 TRBV5-1 CASSSSGGNTEAFF TGCGCCAGCAGCTCCTCAGGGGGGAACACTGAAGCTTTCTTT
NA TRBD2 TRBJ2-3 TRBV5-1 CASSLAVGGGAGDTQYF TGCGCCAGCAGCTTGGCGGTCGGCGGGGGGGCCGGAGATACGCAGTATTTT
NA NA TRBJ2-3 TRBV6-5 CASRMTHTPTDTQYF TGTGCCAGCAGAATGACTCACACTCCCACAGATACGCAGTATTTT
NA TRBD1 TRBJ1-2 TRBV4-3 CASSQEWYRGDYGYTF TGCGCCAGCAGCCAAGAGTGGTACAGGGGGGACTATGGCTACACCTTC
NA NA TRBJ2-1 TRBV12-1 CASSARCDEQFF TGTGCCAGCAGCGCGCGCTGCGATGAGCAGTTCTTC
few TRBD1 TRBJ2-7 TRBV10-3 CAIKPHSGTGSNEQYF TGTGCCATCAAACCTCACTCCGGGACAGGGAGCAACGAGCAGTACTTC
NA NA TRBJ1-5 TRBV4-2 CASSQAGGDQPQHF TGTGCCAGCAGCCAAGCGGGAGGGGATCAGCCCCAGCATTTT
NA TRBD2 TRBJ2-5 TRBV4-1 CASSQDSASGGLETQYF TGCGCCAGCAGCCAAGATTCGGCTAGCGGGGGATTGGAGACCCAGTACTTC
NA TRBD2 TRBJ2-3 TRBV7-9 CASSLGLAGGADTQYF TGTGCCAGCAGCTTGGGACTAGCGGGGGGGGCAGATACGCAGTATTTT
NA TRBD2 TRBJ2-7 TRBV9 CASSPGTSSTSYEQYF TGTGCCAGCAGCCCCGGGACTAGCTCTACTTCCTACGAGCAGTACTTC
NA NA TRBJ1-2 TRBV5-5 CASSLWHENNYGYTF TGTGCCAGCAGCTTGTGGCACGAAAATAACTATGGCTACACCTTC
NA TRBD1 TRBJ1-4 TRBV5-4 CASSLRTGRNEKLFF TGTGCCAGCAGCTTGAGGACAGGGCGTAATGAAAAACTGTTTTTT
few TRBD1 TRBJ2-5 TRBV19 CASSANRGETQYF TGTGCCAGTAGTGCTAACAGGGGGGAGACCCAGTACTTC
NA TRBD1 TRBJ1-4 TRBV6-6 CASSPRGYFEKLFF TGTGCCAGCAGTCCCAGGGGGTATTTTGAAAAACTGTTTTTT
NA NA TRBJ1-4 TRBV7-7 CASRLREVGEKLFF TGTGCCAGCAGACTTCGGGAGGTGGGAGAAAAACTGTTTTTT
NA TRBD1 TRBJ1-2 TRBV6-4 CASTKGQGAEGYTF TGTGCCAGCACTAAGGGACAGGGGGCGGAAGGCTACACCTTC
NA NA TRBJ2-6 TRBV7-3 CASSLIAGPTSGANVLTF TGTGCCAGCAGCTTAATTGCAGGGCCTACCTCTGGGGCCAACGTCCTGACTTTC
NA NA TRBJ1-3 TRBV2 CASRLNSGNTIYF TGTGCCAGCAGACTGAACTCTGGAAACACCATATATTTT
NA NA TRBJ1-2 TRBV9 CASSVGEGVLGYTF TGTGCCAGCAGCGTGGGCGAGGGGGTGCTTGGCTACACCTTC
once NA TRBJ1-2 TRBV6-5 CASSYSTGFSGYTF TGTGCCAGCAGTTACTCGACAGGTTTCTCTGGCTACACCTTC
NA TRBD2 TRBJ2-3 TRBV15 CATSVTSGGLTDTQYF TGTGCCACCAGCGTCACTAGCGGGGGCCTCACAGATACGCAGTATTTT
few NA TRBJ2-3 TRBV5-1 CASSLEGVDTQYF TGCGCCAGCAGCTTGGAGGGGGTTGATACGCAGTATTTT
NA NA TRBJ1-3 TRBV21-1 CASSPIRGGNTIYF TGTGCCAGCAGCCCTATCAGGGGCGGAAACACCATATATTTT
once TRBD1 TRBJ2-7 TRBV18 CASSPQQGATYEQYF TGTGCCAGCTCACCACAACAGGGGGCGACCTACGAGCAGTACTTC
NA TRBD2 TRBJ2-1 TRBV18 CASSFSGGSSYNEQFF TGTGCCAGCTCATTTAGCGGGGGGAGCTCCTACAATGAGCAGTTCTTC
NA NA TRBJ1-4 TRBV6-1 CASSEDPGLKLFF TGTGCCAGCAGTGAAGATCCGGGTCTTAAACTGTTTTTT
NA NA TRBJ2-3 TRBV9 CASSVGGFSTDTQYF TGTGCCAGCAGCGTAGGGGGCTTTAGCACAGATACGCAGTATTTT
few NA TRBJ1-1 TRBV19 CASSMVGFIEAFF TGTGCCAGTAGTATGGTGGGCTTTATTGAAGCTTTCTTT
NA TRBD1 TRBJ1-6 TRBV9 CASSKRTGESPLHF TGTGCCAGCAGCAAGAGGACAGGGGAGTCACCCCTCCACTTT
NA TRBD1 TRBJ2-3 TRBV7-6 CASSPWGQRYTDTQYF TGTGCCAGCAGCCCCTGGGGACAGCGTTACACAGATACGCAGTATTTT
NA NA TRBJ1-4 TRBV5-1 CASSSGRPGSSTNEKLFF TGCGCCAGCAGCTCGGGAAGGCCGGGATCTTCAACTAATGAAAAACTGTTTTTT
NA NA TRBJ1-5 TRBV6-5 CASSYSGSHQPQHF TGTGCCAGCAGTTACTCGGGCAGCCATCAGCCCCAGCATTTT
NA NA TRBJ2-3 TRBV30 CAWSVSSGASTDTQYF TGTGCCTGGAGTGTAAGTAGCGGTGCTAGCACAGATACGCAGTATTTT
NA TRBD1 TRBJ2-5 TRBV10-3 CAISETGQSETQYF TGTGCCATCAGTGAGACGGGACAGAGCGAGACCCAGTACTTC